Presented here are 30 T cell receptor beta chains from one specimen sequenced in a study of blood T cell repertoires in COVID-19. Profiled with immunoSEQ multiplex PCR; TCRdb holds only in-frame clones, not every one. The table includes over 75,000 clones, about 83% detected once. Sequenced material: peripheral blood. Receptors originate from a human donor in a cohort sampled during active COVID-19.

V and J are TRBV2 and TRBJ2-5; 8 bases line up with TRBD1. From germline, CDR1 is SNHLY and CDR2 FYNNEI. The CDR3 spans 16 residues. V trimming: 6 bases; J trimming: 5 bases; junction bases outside the gene matches: 14. This CDR3 reads CASSARTGRTIETQYF. The CDR3 DNA reads as TGTGCCAGCAGCGCTAGGACAGGGAGGACGATCGAGACCCAGTACTTC.

The chain carries TRBV19 and TRBJ1-2; 9 bases are shared with TRBD1. The CDR3 runs to 13 residues. From germline, CDR1 is LNHDA and CDR2 SQIVND (reference sequence). Unmatched junction bases numbered 4, after V lost 8 bases and J lost 3 bases. The CDR3 is CASRTGEYYGYTF. The CDR3 region has the DNA TGTGCCAGTCGGACAGGGGAGTACTATGGCTACACCTTC.

The chain recombines TRBV6-6 with TRBJ1-1, with D unclear. Germline V gives CDR1 MNHNY, CDR2 SVGAGI (reference sequence). This CDR3 is 11 amino acids long. The germline V and J ends were trimmed by 7 bases and 5 bases, with 8 bases remaining between them. The CDR3 is CASNPGTEAFF. CDR3 nucleotides: TGTGCCAGCAATCCGGGGACTGAAGCTTTCTTT.

The chain links TRBV5-6 to TRBJ1-5; D not certain. Trimming removed 2 bases at V and 9 bases at J, with 6 bases between. CDR1 is SGHDT, CDR2 YYEEEE, per germline. The CDR3 is 11 amino acids. DNA of the CDR3: TGTGCCAGCAGCTTCCCGGTGCCCCAGCATTTT. Its protein is CASSFPVPQHF.

The chain joins TRBV11-3 to TRBJ2-3; 11 bases line up with TRBD1. V trimming: 0 bases; J trimming: 4 bases; junction bases outside the gene matches: 3. This CDR3 spans 16 amino acids. Germline V gene sequence: CDR1 SGHNT, CDR2 YENEEA. The CDR3 bases are TGTGCCAGCAGCTTAGACGGGACAGGGGGGCCAGATACGCAGTATTTT. Amino acid sequence: CASSLDGTGGPDTQYF.

The rearrangement uses TRBV7-2 and TRBJ2-7; D not certain. Trimming removed 1 base at V and 13 bases at J, with 11 bases between. This CDR3 has 11 amino acids. Per germline, CDR1 SGHTA and CDR2 FQGNSA. The DNA of the CDR3 is TGTGCCAGCAGCTTAGGGCTAGTAGAATACTTC. Residues: CASSLGLVEYF.

This sequence joins TRBV10-3 and TRBJ1-4; 11 nucleotides align to TRBD1. Germline V gene lookup returns CDR1 ENHRY and CDR2 SYGVKD. V lost 3 bases to trimming and J lost 7 bases; unmatched junction nucleotides: 4. The CDR3 extends over 15 amino acids. CDR3 protein: CAISEFGTGGEKLFF. CDR3 in DNA: TGTGCCATCAGTGAATTCGGGACAGGGGGTGAAAAACTGTTTTTT.

The chain recombines TRBV6-5 with TRBJ2-5, with D tentatively TRBD1 (6 bases). V was shortened by 6 bases and J by 5 bases, with 10 bases between the two germline ends. This CDR3 contains 12 residues. Germline CDR1 MNHEY, CDR2 SVGAGI. CDR3 loop: CASSRGGETQYF. CDR3 DNA: TGTGCCAGCAGCAGGGGCGGGGAGACCCAGTACTTC.

V usage is TRBV24-1 and J usage is TRBJ1-4; TRBD1 agrees at 12 bases. The CDR3 covers 15 residues. CDR1 and CDR2 (germline): KGHDR, SFDVKD. V lost 4 bases to trimming and J lost 7 bases; unmatched junction nucleotides: 3. CDR3 sequence (DNA): TGTGCCACCAGTGAAGGGACAGGGGGCGGTGAAAAACTGTTTTTT. Residues: CATSEGTGGGEKLFF.

This sequence joins TRBV5-6 and TRBJ1-2; 9 nucleotides line up with TRBD1. After removal of 4 bases from V and 0 bases from J, the junction contained 10 bases not matched to a gene. Germline CDR1 reads SGHDT; CDR2 reads YYEEEE. The CDR3 contains 17 residues. The CDR3 here is CASSTSGTGRPNYGYTF. The CDR3 DNA reads as TGTGCCAGCAGCACCTCCGGGACAGGGAGGCCTAACTATGGCTACACCTTC.

The chain is built from TRBV18 and TRBJ1-5, with a tentative D call TRBD1 (5 bases). The CDR3 extends over 17 amino acids. From germline, CDR1 is KGHSH and CDR2 LQKENI. V was shortened by 3 bases and J by 6 bases, with 21 bases between the two germline ends. DNA of the CDR3: TGTGCCAGCTCACCTAGCGGGGGGGATCCCCAAGTTCAGCCCCAGCATTTT. Translating gives CASSPSGGDPQVQPQHF.

The chain links TRBV20-1 to TRBJ1-1; D is ambiguous. Trimming cost V 6 bases and J 5 bases, with 10 bases left between them. The length of the CDR3 is 11 residues. Germline V CDR1 and CDR2: DFQATT, SNEGSKA (reference sequence). Written as DNA, the CDR3 is TGCAGTGCCCTACGGGGAACTGAAGCTTTCTTT. It yields the protein CSALRGTEAFF.

The rearrangement joins TRBV7-8 to TRBJ1-1, with D unresolved. Germline loops: CDR1 SGHVS, CDR2 FQNEAQ. V lost 0 bases and J 5 bases, leaving 10 bases between the germline ends. This CDR3 has 14 residues. The CDR3 coding sequence is TGTGCCAGCAGCTTAGCCACCGCGCTTACTGAAGCTTTCTTT. Its translation is CASSLATALTEAFF.

The chain couples TRBV9 to TRBJ2-1, with D perhaps matching TRBD2 (5 bases). Per germline, CDR1 SGDLS and CDR2 YYNGEE. Trimming cost V 0 bases and J 0 bases, with 13 bases left between them. The CDR3 is made up of 17 amino acids. Written as DNA, the CDR3 is TGTGCCAGCAGCGTAGTGGGAGTCGGGTTCTCCTACAATGAGCAGTTCTTC. Translating it yields CASSVVGVGFSYNEQFF.

The CDR3 coding sequence is TGTGCCAGCAGCTTAGCCCAGAGGGTCGGCTATGGCTACACCTTC. This codes for CASSLAQRVGYGYTF. This chain connects TRBV11-2 to TRBJ1-2; no definite D call. With 1 base removed from V and 4 bases from J, the gap between germline ends came to 13 bases. The CDR3 sequence is 15 residues long. Germline CDR1 reads SGHAT; CDR2 reads FQNNGV.

This chain uses TRBV12-2 with TRBJ2-3; TRBD2 is taken as the D call from the table, unchecked against the DNA. TRBV12-2 is a recognized pseudogene. The CDR3 runs to 17 residues. CDR3 in amino acids: CASRLCGGPPRTDTQYF. DNA for the CDR3: TGTGCAAGTCGCTTATGCGGGGGGCCCCCCCGCACAGATACGCAGTATTTT.

The chain has TRBV29-1 and TRBJ2-2; D possibly corresponds to TRBD2 (5 bases). Per germline, CDR1 SQVTM and CDR2 ANQGSEA. The V end lost 3 bases, the J end lost 1 base, and 6 bases lay between the germline ends. The CDR3 extends over 13 amino acids. The CDR3 sequence is CSVDRGNTGELFF. As DNA, the CDR3 is TGCAGCGTTGATCGGGGGAACACCGGGGAGCTGTTTTTT.

This chain uses TRBV13 with TRBJ2-5; 8 bases are a match to TRBD1. V trimming: 5 bases; J trimming: 4 bases; junction bases outside the gene matches: 15. The CDR3 spans 17 residues. The V gene's germline CDR1 is PRHDT and CDR2 FYEKMQ (reference sequence). This CDR3 is CASSHSPGQEVGETQYF. Written as DNA, the CDR3 is TGTGCCAGCAGCCACTCACCGGGACAGGAGGTTGGAGAGACCCAGTACTTC. Drawing the rest from reference TRBV13 and TRBJ2-5, the complete variable domain is AAGVIQSPRHLIKEKRETATLKCYPIPRHDTVYWYQQGPGQDPQFLISFYEKMQSDKGSIPDRFSAQQFSDYHSELNMSSLELGDSALYFCASSHSPGQEVGETQYFGPGTRLLVL.

V is TRBV3-1 (or the pseudogene TRBV3-2) and J is TRBJ2-7, with a tentative D call TRBD1 (5 bases). The CDR3 sequence is 14 residues long. Trimming cost V 3 bases and J 5 bases, with 14 bases left between them. CDR1 is LGHDT, CDR2 YNNKEL, per germline (reference sequence). DNA of the CDR3: TGTGCCAGCAGCCAGTCCCAGGGCTCGGACGAGCAGTACTTC. Translating gives CASSQSQGSDEQYF.

The chain uses TRBV10-2 and TRBJ1-5; TRBD1 might be the D (5 bases). This CDR3 region has 12 residues. V dropped 7 bases and J dropped 7 bases, with 11 bases sitting between them. Germline V CDR1 and CDR2: WSHSY, SAAADI. The CDR3 DNA is TGCGCCAGCACCCCAGGGAGGCAGCCCCAGCATTTT. Amino acid sequence: CASTPGRQPQHF.

CDR3 protein: CASGVAGTDTQYF. The DNA for the CDR3 is TGTGCCAGCGGAGTAGCGGGCACAGATACGCAGTATTTT. This rearrangement joins TRBV14 to TRBJ2-3; D is possibly TRBD2 (6 bases). Germline CDR1 is SGHDN and CDR2 is FVKESK. CDR3 size: 13 residues. Trimming shortened V by 8 bases and J by 1 base, and 10 bases separated the two germline ends.

The CDR3: CASSQGLAGRNEQFF. As DNA, the CDR3 is TGCGCCAGCAGCCAAGGACTAGCGGGTCGTAATGAGCAGTTCTTC. The chain carries TRBV4-3 and TRBJ2-1, with 10 bases that match TRBD2. The CDR3 extends over 15 amino acids. The germline V gene has CDR1 LGHNA and CDR2 YSLEER. Germline trimming cut 1 base from V and 7 bases from J; bases unmatched to any gene: 4.

This chain connects TRBV5-1 to TRBJ2-5; TRBD2 is a possible D gene (6 bases). The CDR3 contains 16 residues. Trimming pared 0 bases from V and 2 bases from J, leaving 14 bases between. Germline CDR1 is SGHRS and CDR2 is YFSETQ. CDR3 DNA: TGCGCCAGCAGCTTGGCCGTTTTAGCGGCTCAAGAGACCCAGTACTTC. It yields the protein CASSLAVLAAQETQYF.

The count of this clone is one. V usage is TRBV19 and J usage is TRBJ2-7, with 11 bases identical to TRBD2. In germline, CDR1 is LNHDA, CDR2 SQIVND (reference sequence). V trimming: 2 bases; J trimming: 4 bases; junction bases outside the gene matches: 4. This CDR3 contains 15 residues. The CDR3 is CASSITSGSLYEQYF. The CDR3 DNA sequence: TGTGCCAGTAGTATAACTAGCGGGAGTCTGTACGAGCAGTACTTC.

The chain employs TRBV2 and TRBJ2-5, with D unresolved. Germline V lookup: CDR1 SNHLY, CDR2 FYNNEI. Trimming left V 1 base short and J 5 bases short, with 11 bases between. This CDR3 contains 14 residues. The CDR3 spells CASSEEGGWETQYF. The CDR3 region has the DNA TGTGCCAGCAGTGAAGAAGGCGGCTGGGAGACCCAGTACTTC.

This chain connects TRBV4-3 to TRBJ2-7; 8 nucleotides agree with TRBD2. Trimming removed 3 bases from V and 0 bases from J; junction bases left unmatched: 7. Looked up from germline, CDR1 is LGHNA and CDR2 is YSLEER. The CDR3 totals 16 residues. The CDR3 DNA reads as TGCGCCAGCAGCCAGATGGCTAGCGGGTCCTCCTACGAGCAGTACTTC. The encoded protein is CASSQMASGSSYEQYF.

The table lists this clone with a count of one. The CDR3 coding sequence is TGTGCCAGCAGCTTGGGACTAGGGTGGACTCGGGTGGAGACCCAGTACTTC. It codes for CASSLGLGWTRVETQYF. The chain joins TRBV5-6 to TRBJ2-5, with D perhaps matching TRBD2 (6 bases). V was trimmed by 0 bases and J by 5 bases, leaving 20 bases between them. There are 17 residues in the CDR3. Germline CDR1 reads SGHDT; CDR2 reads YYEEEE.

This clone was seen more than once but under ten times. V and J are TRBV7-6 and TRBJ2-2; D is ambiguous. V was clipped by 2 bases and J by 4 bases, with 8 bases between them. The CDR3 contains 14 residues. Germline V gene lookup returns CDR1 SGHVS and CDR2 FNYEAQ. The CDR3 DNA reads TGTGCCAGCAGCTTATACAGTACCACCGGGGAGCTGTTTTTT. Translation: CASSLYSTTGELFF.

The CDR3 spells CASSNWDKNTGELFF. CDR3 in DNA: TGTGCCAGCAGTAACTGGGACAAGAACACCGGGGAGCTGTTTTTT. The chain carries TRBV27 and TRBJ2-2, with a tentative D call TRBD1 (6 bases). V lost 5 bases, J lost 1 base, and 11 bases lay in between. The CDR3 spans 15 residues. Germline CDR1 and CDR2: MNHEY and SMNVEV (reference sequence).

The chain uses TRBV14 and TRBJ2-2; 11 bases align to TRBD1. Germline values: CDR1 SGHDN, CDR2 FVKESK. Trimming took 4 bases from V and 5 from J; bases not matched to a gene: 6. The CDR3 totals 16 residues. The CDR3 here is CASSRRGTGGTGELFF. CDR3 nucleotide sequence: TGTGCCAGCAGCCGGAGAGGGACAGGGGGGACCGGGGAGCTGTTTTTT.